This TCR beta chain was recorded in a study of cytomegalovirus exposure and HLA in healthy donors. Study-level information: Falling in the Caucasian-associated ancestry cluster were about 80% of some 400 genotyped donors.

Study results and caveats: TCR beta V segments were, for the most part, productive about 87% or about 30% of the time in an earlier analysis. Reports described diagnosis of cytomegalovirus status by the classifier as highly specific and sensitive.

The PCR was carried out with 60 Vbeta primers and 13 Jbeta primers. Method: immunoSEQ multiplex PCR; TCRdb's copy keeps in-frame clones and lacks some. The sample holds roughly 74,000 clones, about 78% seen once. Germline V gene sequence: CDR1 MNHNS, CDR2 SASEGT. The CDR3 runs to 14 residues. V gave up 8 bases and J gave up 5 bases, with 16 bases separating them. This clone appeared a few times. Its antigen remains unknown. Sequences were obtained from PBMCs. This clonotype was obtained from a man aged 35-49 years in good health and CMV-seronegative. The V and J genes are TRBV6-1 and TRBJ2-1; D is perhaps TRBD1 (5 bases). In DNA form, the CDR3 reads TGTGCCAGCGTTACAGGATGGGTGAACAATGAGCAGTTCTTC. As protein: CASVTGWVNNEQFF.